This passage covers 2 T cell receptor beta chains from one sample sequenced in a study of OX40 agonist ivuxolimab in advanced cancers. Produced via immunoSEQ multiplex PCR; TCRdb's table is partial and in-frame only. The sample contains about 100,000 clones, around 93% of which appear only once. Sequencing used CD4+ or CD8+ T cells sorted from blood, obtained in a trial of the OX40 agonist ivuxolimab. These TCRs come from an adult with an advanced solid tumor such as melanoma, head and neck, liver or kidney cancer.

The chain uses TRBV10-2 and TRBJ2-7; the D call may be TRBD1 or TRBD2 (5 bases each). Germline loops: CDR1 WSHSY, CDR2 SAAADI. V lost 6 bases and J lost 3, with 9 bases in between. The CDR3 runs 12 residues. DNA for the CDR3: TGCGCCAGCAGAGAGGGGTACTACGAGCAGTACTTC. The encoded protein is CASREGYYEQYF.

This sequence joins TRBV28 and TRBJ2-3; TRBD1 matches 11 bases. V dropped 5 bases and J dropped 3; count of bases not matched to a gene: 7. This CDR3 has 16 residues. Germline CDR1 MDHEN, CDR2 SYDVKM. The DNA of the CDR3 is TGTGCCAGCAGTCCTAGGACAGGGGGCGTGACAGATACGCAGTATTTT. This sequence encodes CASSPRTGGVTDTQYF.